This T cell receptor beta chain derives from a study of cytomegalovirus exposure and HLA in healthy donors. 60 Vbeta and 13 Jbeta primers were used in PCR. TCRdb keeps only in-frame clones here, not all; method: immunoSEQ multiplex PCR. This sample carries some 150,000 clones, approximately 84% of them seen once, and the ten largest clones take approximately 4.1%. All donors participated as healthy donors of bone marrow. Comment on this clone: The antigen is not known.

Whole-study results and caveats: An assumption of roughly uniform sequencing depth across donors underlay the presence/absence analyses. Several V segments, TRBV6-2 and TRBV6-3 among them, could not be told apart and were dropped.

The CDR3 extends over 15 amino acids. The V gene end was trimmed by 5 bases and the J gene end by 0 bases; junction bases not matched to a gene: 6. From germline, CDR1 is SEHNR and CDR2 FQNEAQ (reference sequence). V is TRBV7-9 and J is TRBJ2-7; 8 nucleotides line up with TRBD1. The sequenced sample consisted of PBMCs. This receptor was obtained from a woman in her fifties or sixties in good health and CMV-seropositive. The CDR3 spells CASSRQGANSYEQYF. CDR3 bases: TGTGCCAGCAGCCGTCAGGGGGCGAACTCCTACGAGCAGTACTTC.